This TCR beta chain was recovered during a study of cytomegalovirus exposure and HLA in healthy donors. Study-wide points: It was found in a later analysis that first-cohort TCR clusters tended to co-occur in the 130 or so validation repertoires. Across donors, most TCRs were seen rarely, yet some public ones were widespread. Some TCR beta chains (about 180 of them) were listed as cytomegalovirus-associated.

Generated by immunoSEQ multiplex PCR, the TCRdb table keeps only in-frame clones and is missing some. The table has about 190,000 clones, over 65% seen once. This clone was seen once. Its target is unknown. Material: PBMCs. The TCR sequence derives from a man between 18 and 35 years old in good health and CMV-seropositive.

The CDR3 protein is CATSRGNRLSGNQPQHF. In DNA, the CDR3 is TGTGCCACCAGCAGAGGGAACAGGTTGAGTGGCAATCAGCCCCAGCATTTT. The chain carries TRBV15 and TRBJ1-5, with D possibly being TRBD1 (5 bases). V was pared by 1 base and J by 2 bases, with 15 bases between. This CDR3 contains 17 residues. Germline V gives CDR1 LNHNV, CDR2 YYDKDF (reference sequence).